Presented here are 8 T cell receptor beta chains from one specimen sequenced in a study of T cell repertoires in cytomegalovirus infection. Using its own MiXCR run on the reads, TCRdb lists one record per CDR3 protein. Among around 430,000 distinct CDR3 sequences listed, about 39% were seen once. No antigen is known for these receptors. Sequencing was performed on cultured PBMCs, taken from culture after CMV antigen stimulation. These receptors originate from a human donor in good health (CMV status not recorded). Some clones in this sample may be carry-over from other donors' samples.

V and J are TRBV7-2 and TRBJ1-4; TRBD1 is a possible D gene (6 bases). This CDR3 comprises 16 residues. CDR1 and CDR2 (germline): SGHTA, FQGNSA. V lost 3 bases and J 3 bases, leaving 14 bases between the germline ends. This chain's CDR3 is CASSFRGRLANEKLFF. As DNA, the CDR3 is TGTGCCAGCAGCTTTCGGGGGCGGTTAGCTAATGAAAAACTGTTTTTT. The full variable domain, in which reference TRBV7-2 and TRBJ1-4 provide the parts outside the CDR3, is GAGVSQSPSNKVTEKGKDVELRCDPISGHTALYWYRQSLGQGLEFLIYFQGNSAPDKSGLPSDRFSAERTGGSVSTLTIQRTQQEDSAVYLCASSFRGRLANEKLFFGSGTQLSVL.

The J gene is TRBJ1-3, the V gene TRBV12-3 or TRBV12-4; the match to TRBD1 covers 7 bases. Unmatched junction bases numbered 12, after V lost 5 bases and J lost 2 bases. The CDR3 loop spans 17 amino acids. CDR3 region: CASSRLQGGAAGNTIYF. CDR3 sequence (DNA): TGTGCCAGCAGTCGACTTCAAGGGGGCGCGGCTGGAAACACCATATATTTT.

The chain couples TRBV6-2 or TRBV6-3 to TRBJ1-1; the match to TRBD1 covers 7 bases. The CDR3 is made up of 15 amino acids. CDR1 and CDR2 (germline): MNHEY, SVGEGT. The junction had 7 bases not matched to a gene; V was cut back by 2 bases and J by 4 bases. CDR3 amino acids: CASSYPGQRATEAFF. CDR3 sequence (DNA): TGTGCCAGCAGTTACCCGGGACAGAGGGCCACTGAAGCTTTCTTT.

This clonotype was found a few times. The genes are TRBV6-1 and TRBJ1-2, with 8 bases identical to TRBD1. Germline values: CDR1 MNHNS, CDR2 SASEGT. J gave up 4 bases and V 7 bases, and 14 bases lay outside the gene matches. The CDR3 consists of 16 residues. CDR3 amino acids: CASTRSLAGGVYGYTF. The CDR3 bases are TGTGCCAGCACCCGCTCTTTGGCAGGGGGCGTCTATGGCTACACCTTC.

V gene TRBV7-8 combines with J gene TRBJ2-1; 13 bases agree with TRBD2. Trimming at V came to 4 bases and at J to 9 bases, leaving 9 bases not matched to a gene. The length of the CDR3 is 16 residues. Germline V gives CDR1 SGHVS, CDR2 FQNEAQ. This CDR3 is CASSSSLAGGFGEQFF. In nucleotides, the CDR3 is TGTGCCAGCAGCTCCTCACTAGCGGGAGGGTTTGGTGAGCAGTTCTTC.

This clonotype appeared a few times. The V and J genes are TRBV6-1 and TRBJ1-2; no reliable D call. The CDR3 extends over 13 amino acids. V lost 4 bases and J 0 bases, leaving 6 bases between the germline ends. Looked up from germline, CDR1 is MNHNS and CDR2 is SASEGT. The CDR3 region is CASSVPSNYGYTF. In DNA, the CDR3 is TGTGCCAGCAGTGTCCCCTCTAACTATGGCTACACCTTC.

This clonotype came up a few times. This chain links TRBV7-2 with TRBJ2-1; 12 bases fit TRBD2. This CDR3 has 16 residues. The V and J ends lost 3 bases and 7 bases, in that order; junction bases with no gene match: 7. Germline CDR1 reads SGHTA; CDR2 reads FQGNSA. The CDR3 region has the DNA TGTGCCAGCAGCTTGGCCCTAGCGGGAGGGCTAAATGAGCAGTTCTTC. It translates to CASSLALAGGLNEQFF.

This clonotype was observed a few times. The gene calls are TRBV7-2 and TRBJ2-1; the D call may be TRBD1 or TRBD2 (5 bases each). The CDR3 is made up of 14 amino acids. The germline V gene encodes CDR1 SGHTA and CDR2 FQGNSA. V gave up 5 bases and J gave up 9 bases, with 17 bases separating them. CDR3 residues: CASSNRGLVGEQFF. In DNA form, the CDR3 reads TGTGCCAGCAGCAACCGGGGCCTAGTTGGTGAGCAGTTCTTC.